These 25 T cell receptor beta chains share one sample of origin, sequenced in a study of blood T cell repertoires in COVID-19. The repertoire was sequenced with immunoSEQ multiplex PCR; TCRdb's copy has only in-frame clones and lacks some. Among some 190,000 clones, about 84% were seen once, and the ten largest hold approximately 5%. The sequencing sample was made of PBMCs or T cells enriched from blood (not recorded which). The receptors were gathered from a man between 35 and 55 years old with acute COVID-19.

In its sample, this clone was seen once. This chain uses TRBV5-1 with TRBJ2-3; 9 bases align to TRBD1. The CDR3 has 14 amino acids. V was clipped by 4 bases and J by 3 bases; unmatched bases: 3. Germline values: CDR1 SGHRS, CDR2 YFSETQ. CDR3 DNA sequence: TGCGCCAGCAGCGTCGGACAGGGGACAGATACGCAGTATTTT. This gives the protein CASSVGQGTDTQYF.

The chain is built from TRBV6-9 and TRBJ1-4, with D perhaps TRBD1 (5 bases). Germline V gene data show CDR1 as MNHGY and CDR2 as SVAAGI. The V end lost 5 bases, the J end lost 6 bases, and 13 bases lay between the germline ends. There are 14 residues in the CDR3. The CDR3 DNA follows: TGTGCCAGCAGTGCCGACAGAGCAGATGAAAAACTGTTTTTT. This translates into CASSADRADEKLFF.

This rearrangement joins TRBV19 to TRBJ1-6; 8 bases align to TRBD1. Germline CDR1 and CDR2: LNHDA and SQIVND (reference sequence). The CDR3 is made up of 14 amino acids. V dropped 3 bases and J dropped 10; count of bases not matched to a gene: 5. The CDR3 is CASSIDRGESPLHF. CDR3 in DNA: TGTGCCAGTAGTATCGACAGGGGTGAGTCACCCCTCCACTTT. The whole variable domain, remainder taken from reference TRBV19 and TRBJ1-6, is DGGITQSPKYLFRKEGQNVTLSCEQNLNHDAMYWYRQDPGQGLRLIYYSQIVNDFQKGDIAEGYSVSREKKESFPLTVTSAQKNPTAFYLCASSIDRGESPLHFGNGTRLTVT.

The V and J genes are TRBV30 and TRBJ2-7; perhaps TRBD2 as D (7 bases). The CDR3 runs 15 residues. Per germline, CDR1 GTSNPN and CDR2 SVGIG (reference sequence). V was cut by 4 bases and J by 1 base, with 17 bases left in between. The DNA of the CDR3 is TGTGCCTGGACTACAAGGGGGGGCCTTTCCTACGAGCAGTACTTC. This gives the protein CAWTTRGGLSYEQYF.

This clone was counted once. The genes are TRBV19 and TRBJ1-1; TRBD1 matches at 7 bases. The germline gives CDR1 LNHDA, CDR2 SQIVND (reference sequence). The CDR3 loop spans 14 amino acids. With V trimmed by 6 bases and J by 4 bases, 8 bases remained unmatched. CDR3 DNA: TGTGCCAGTAGCCCCGACAGGGTGGGCACTGAAGCTTTCTTT. It translates to CASSPDRVGTEAFF.

The chain's CDR3 is CASSLGTSAYEQYF. In DNA, the CDR3 is TGTGCCAGCAGCTTGGGGACTAGCGCCTACGAGCAGTACTTC. The chain recombines TRBV11-3 with TRBJ2-7, with 10 bases fitting TRBD2. Germline CDR1 and CDR2: SGHNT and YENEEA. The CDR3 totals 14 residues. V shed 3 bases, J shed 2 bases, and the junction held 1 base outside the gene matches.

The J gene is TRBJ2-7, the V gene TRBV30; tentative D call: TRBD2 (5 bases). This CDR3 has 14 amino acids. Germline CDR1 GTSNPN, CDR2 SVGIG (reference sequence). The V end was cut by 4 bases, the J end by 0 bases, with 13 bases between. This CDR3 is CAWMRAPGSYEQYF. Written as DNA, the CDR3 is TGTGCCTGGATGCGGGCTCCGGGCTCCTACGAGCAGTACTTC.

This chain uses TRBV6-6 with TRBJ1-1; TRBD1 is a possible D gene (6 bases). Germline lookup yields CDR1 MNHNY and CDR2 SVGAGI (reference sequence). This CDR3 is 16 amino acids long. V was trimmed by 2 bases and J by 4 bases, leaving 17 bases between them. CDR3: CASSYRAGAPGTEAFF. The CDR3 coding sequence is TGTGCCAGCAGTTACAGGGCGGGGGCCCCGGGCACTGAAGCTTTCTTT.

The chain carries TRBV4-1 and TRBJ2-4, with a possible D match to TRBD1 (5 bases). The CDR3 contains 13 residues. The V end was cut by 2 bases, the J end by 9 bases, with 11 bases between. CDR1 MGHRA and CDR2 YSYEKL come from the germline V gene. The CDR3, as DNA: TGCGCCAGCAGCCAACAGGGCGGTTCCATTCAGTACTTC. It encodes CASSQQGGSIQYF.

This clone has more than one count but fewer than ten. J is TRBJ2-2 and V is TRBV18, with 7 bases identical to TRBD2. This CDR3 comprises 16 residues. J was trimmed by 6 bases and V by 4 bases; bases with no gene match: 11. CDR1 is KGHSH, CDR2 LQKENI, per germline. CDR3 sequence (DNA): TGTGCCAGCTCACAATCTCTAGCGGAAGGCGCCGGGGAGCTGTTTTTT. Translating it yields CASSQSLAEGAGELFF.

V usage is TRBV27 and J usage is TRBJ2-7; tentatively, D is TRBD1 (5 bases). CDR1 and CDR2 (germline): MNHEY, SMNVEV (reference sequence). This CDR3 has 13 amino acids. Trimming took off 6 bases at V and 3 bases at J, with 12 bases between the two ends. The CDR3 loop reads CASSRQGIYEQYF. The CDR3 DNA reads as TGTGCCAGCAGCCGTCAGGGTATCTACGAGCAGTACTTC.

This clone has only one observation. One end of the junction fails to match germline, which may point to a read error. The same CDR3 is also encoded by other DNA sequences in this sample. The genes are TRBV5-1 and TRBJ2-7, with D possibly TRBD2 on 7 matching bases. The germline gives CDR1 SGHRS, CDR2 YFSETQ. This CDR3 contains 16 residues. CDR3 amino acids: CASSLVGGHSFYEQYF. CDR3 DNA: TGCGCCAGCAGTTTGGTCGGGGGGCATTCTTTCTACGAGCAGTACTTC.

The chain is built from TRBV7-3 and TRBJ2-2; D not certain. Deletions cut 0 bases from V and 1 base from J, with 9 bases between. Germline V gene sequence: CDR1 SGHTA, CDR2 FQGTGA. CDR3 length equals 16 residues. CDR3 in DNA: TGTGCCAGCAGCTTAACGGCGGTGAAGAACACCGGGGAGCTGTTTTTT. Translation gives CASSLTAVKNTGELFF.

The rearrangement links TRBV7-2 to TRBJ1-2, with unresolved D. The CDR3 covers 14 residues. Germline values: CDR1 SGHTA, CDR2 FQGNSA. The ends were cut back, 5 bases at V and 6 bases at J, with 16 bases in the middle. CDR3 loop: CASSGRTPTHGYTF. The CDR3, as DNA: TGTGCCAGCAGCGGGCGGACTCCCACTCATGGCTACACCTTC.

The J gene is TRBJ2-7, the V gene TRBV19, with TRBD2 identical over 8 bases. CDR1 and CDR2 (germline): LNHDA, SQIVND (reference sequence). CDR3 length: 16 residues. The V segment lost 8 bases and the J segment 2 bases; nucleotides outside the gene matches: 14. CDR3 sequence: CASAGGSSRGPYEQYF. CDR3 DNA sequence: TGTGCCAGTGCGGGAGGTAGCTCACGAGGTCCCTACGAGCAGTACTTC.

The chain recombines TRBV2 with TRBJ1-2; 7 nucleotides align to TRBD1. CDR1 SNHLY and CDR2 FYNNEI come from the germline V gene. With 8 bases clipped from V and 5 bases from J, the junction kept 5 bases outside the gene matches. The CDR3 is 12 residues long. The CDR3 DNA reads TGTGCCAGCGACCCAGGGGGATATGGCTACACCTTC. This codes for CASDPGGYGYTF.

The chain is built from TRBV4-1 and TRBJ1-4; weak D call: TRBD1 (5 bases). The germline gives CDR1 MGHRA, CDR2 YSYEKL. This CDR3 is 16 amino acids long. V was shortened by 7 bases and J by 8 bases, with 23 bases between the two germline ends. The CDR3 DNA is TGCGCCAGCACCCAGGGCGGAGCCCGGGATGAGGAAAAACTGTTTTTT. It encodes CASTQGGARDEEKLFF.

V gene TRBV5-1 combines with J gene TRBJ1-4; TRBD1 aligns across 8 bases. With V trimmed by 4 bases and J by 7 bases, 6 bases remained unmatched. Germline V gene lookup returns CDR1 SGHRS and CDR2 YFSETQ. The CDR3 has 14 residues. CDR3 sequence: CASSKDRVVEKLFF. As DNA, the CDR3 is TGCGCCAGCAGCAAGGACAGGGTGGTTGAAAAACTGTTTTTT.

This chain connects TRBV18 to TRBJ1-1; 8 nucleotides line up with TRBD1. Germline V gene lookup returns CDR1 KGHSH and CDR2 LQKENI. The V and J ends lost 0 bases and 9 bases, in that order; junction bases with no gene match: 6. The CDR3 totals 14 residues. The CDR3 nucleotides are TGTGCCAGCTCACCACCTGGGACAGGCGGACAAGCTTTCTTT. Translated, it gives CASSPPGTGGQAFF.

The chain couples TRBV27 to TRBJ2-2; 7 nucleotides align to TRBD2. CDR1 and CDR2 from the germline V gene are MNHEY and SMNVEV (reference sequence). Trimming removed 2 bases from V and 1 base from J; junction bases left unmatched: 1. CDR3 length: 15 amino acids. The CDR3 DNA reads TGTGCCAGCAGTTTAGGACTAGGGAACACCGGGGAGCTGTTTTTT. Translating gives CASSLGLGNTGELFF.

Worth noting for this clone: The identical CDR3 is also encoded by other nucleotide sequences in the sample. J is TRBJ1-5 and V is TRBV19; D is unresolved. The germline V gene has CDR1 LNHDA and CDR2 SQIVND (reference sequence). CDR3 size: 14 residues. Trimming stripped 4 bases from V and 1 base from J, with 8 bases between. The CDR3 spells CASSRGGSNQPQHF. In DNA form, the CDR3 reads TGTGCCAGTAGTAGAGGCGGAAGCAATCAGCCCCAGCATTTT.

The V and J genes are TRBV7-2 and TRBJ2-1; 8 bases are a match to TRBD2. The CDR3 is made up of 13 amino acids. Germline CDR1 and CDR2: SGHTA and FQGNSA. The V gene end was trimmed by 5 bases and the J gene end by 15 bases; junction bases not matched to a gene: 12. CDR3 in amino acids: CASSEKVGTRRFF. Here the CDR3 DNA reads TGTGCCAGCAGCGAGAAAGTTGGGACTAGACGGTTCTTC.

The chain recombines TRBV12-5 with TRBJ2-7; perhaps TRBD2 as D (6 bases). The V end was cut by 6 bases, the J end by 6 bases, with 12 bases between. This CDR3 has 12 residues. CDR1 and CDR2 (germline): LGHNT, FRNRAP. The CDR3 loop reads CASGLPGGEQYF. The CDR3 DNA reads as TGTGCTAGTGGCCTTCCCGGGGGCGAGCAGTACTTC.

This clone occurred a few times. The CDR3 spells CASSSGWTEAFF. The CDR3 bases are TGTGCCAGTTCCAGCGGGTGGACTGAAGCTTTCTTT. This sequence joins TRBV28 and TRBJ1-1, with D hard to call. V was clipped by 9 bases and J by 5 bases, with 13 bases between them. Per germline, CDR1 MDHEN and CDR2 SYDVKM. The CDR3 is 12 residues long.

The V call is TRBV6-5, the J call TRBJ1-2; D is perhaps TRBD1 (5 bases). Trimming shortened V by 8 bases and J by 2 bases, and 15 bases separated the two germline ends. Looked up from germline, CDR1 is MNHEY and CDR2 is SVGAGI. This CDR3 comprises 14 residues. CDR3 region: CASRAGRGNYGYTF. CDR3 nucleotide sequence: TGTGCCAGCCGGGCCGGGCGGGGGAACTATGGCTACACCTTC.